This TCR beta chain was recorded in a study of blood T cells in healthy people across ages. PCR was performed a second time for roughly 7 to 11 cycles using a sample-barcoded 5' primer and a J-beta primer mix. TCRdb fed the 5' RACE reads into MiXCR, producing one record per CDR3 protein. In the table there are hundreds of thousands of distinct CDR3 sequences, 58% of which are singletons. General observations from the study: TCR beta diversity tracked closely with naive T cell percentage.

In regard to this clonotype: No antigen is known for it.

The sequence was obtained from a man aged 55 to 70 in good health. Sequencing used blood.

The CDR3 reads CASRRQGLRETQYF. The CDR3 DNA reads TGTGCCAGCAGACGACAGGGGCTAAGGGAGACCCAGTACTTC. J is TRBJ2-5 and V is TRBV6-6; 8 bases line up with TRBD1. The V gene end was trimmed by 6 bases and the J gene end by 5 bases; junction bases not matched to a gene: 8. Germline CDR1 reads MNHNY; CDR2 reads SVGAGI (reference sequence). This CDR3 has 14 amino acids.